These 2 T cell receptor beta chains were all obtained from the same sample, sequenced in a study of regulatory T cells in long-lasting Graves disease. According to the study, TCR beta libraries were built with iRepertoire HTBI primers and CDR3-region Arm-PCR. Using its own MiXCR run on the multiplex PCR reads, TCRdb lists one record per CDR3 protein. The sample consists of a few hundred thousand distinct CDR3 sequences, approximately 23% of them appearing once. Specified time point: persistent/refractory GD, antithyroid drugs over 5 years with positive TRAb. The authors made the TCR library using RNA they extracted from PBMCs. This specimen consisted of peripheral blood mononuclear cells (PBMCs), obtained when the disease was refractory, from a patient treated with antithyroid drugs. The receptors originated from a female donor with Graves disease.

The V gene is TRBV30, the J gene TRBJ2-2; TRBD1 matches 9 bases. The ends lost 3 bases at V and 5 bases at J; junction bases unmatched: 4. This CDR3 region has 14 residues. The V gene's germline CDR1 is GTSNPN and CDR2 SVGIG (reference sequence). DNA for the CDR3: TGTGCCTGGAGGGGACAGGGTGGGACCGGGGAGCTGTTTTTT. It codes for CAWRGQGGTGELFF.

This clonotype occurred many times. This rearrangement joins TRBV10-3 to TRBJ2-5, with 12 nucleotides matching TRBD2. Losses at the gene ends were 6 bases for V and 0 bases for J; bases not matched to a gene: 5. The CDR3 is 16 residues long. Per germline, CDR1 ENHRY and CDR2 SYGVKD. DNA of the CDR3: TGTGCCATCAGCGCCGGGACTAGCGGGTACCAAGAGACCCAGTACTTC. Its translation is CAISAGTSGYQETQYF.